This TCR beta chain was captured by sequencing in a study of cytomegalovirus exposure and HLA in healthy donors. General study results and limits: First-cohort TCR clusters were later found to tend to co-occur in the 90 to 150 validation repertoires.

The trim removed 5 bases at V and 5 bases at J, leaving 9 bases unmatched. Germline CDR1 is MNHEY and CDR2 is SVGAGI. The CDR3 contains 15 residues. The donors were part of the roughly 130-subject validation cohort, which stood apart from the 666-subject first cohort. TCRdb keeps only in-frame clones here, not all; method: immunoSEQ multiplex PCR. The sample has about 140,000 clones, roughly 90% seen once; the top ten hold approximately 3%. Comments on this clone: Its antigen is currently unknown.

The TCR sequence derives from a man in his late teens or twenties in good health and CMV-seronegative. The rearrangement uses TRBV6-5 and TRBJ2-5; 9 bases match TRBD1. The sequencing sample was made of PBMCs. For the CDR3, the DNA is TGTGCCAGCAGTCTACCACAGGGGGCTAAGGAGACCCAGTACTTC. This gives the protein CASSLPQGAKETQYF.